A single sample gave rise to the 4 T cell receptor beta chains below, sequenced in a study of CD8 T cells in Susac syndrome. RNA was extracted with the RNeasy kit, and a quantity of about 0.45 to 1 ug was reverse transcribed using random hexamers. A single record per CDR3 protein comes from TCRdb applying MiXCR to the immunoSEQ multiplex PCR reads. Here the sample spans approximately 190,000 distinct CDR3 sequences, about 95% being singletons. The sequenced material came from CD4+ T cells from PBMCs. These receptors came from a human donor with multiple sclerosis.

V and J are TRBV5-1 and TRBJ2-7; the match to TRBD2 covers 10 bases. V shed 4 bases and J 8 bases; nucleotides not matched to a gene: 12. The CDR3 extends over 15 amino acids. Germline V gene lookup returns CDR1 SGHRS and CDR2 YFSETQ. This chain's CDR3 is CASSAPGTSATQQYF. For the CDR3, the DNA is TGCGCCAGCAGCGCGCCCGGGACTAGCGCCACCCAGCAGTACTTC.

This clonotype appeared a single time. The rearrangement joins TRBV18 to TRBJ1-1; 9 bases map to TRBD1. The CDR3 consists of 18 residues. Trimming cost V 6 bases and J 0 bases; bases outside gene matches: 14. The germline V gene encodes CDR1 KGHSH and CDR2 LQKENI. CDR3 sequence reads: CASSPGKGTGYMNTEAFF. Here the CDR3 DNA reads TGTGCCAGCTCCCCGGGGAAGGGGACAGGGTACATGAACACTGAAGCTTTCTTT.

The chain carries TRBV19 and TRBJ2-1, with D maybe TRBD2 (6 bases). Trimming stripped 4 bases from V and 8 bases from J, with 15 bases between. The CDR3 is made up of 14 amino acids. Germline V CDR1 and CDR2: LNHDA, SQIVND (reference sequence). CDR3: CASSTPDPGDEQFF. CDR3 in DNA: TGTGCCAGTAGTACCCCGGATCCGGGGGATGAGCAGTTCTTC.

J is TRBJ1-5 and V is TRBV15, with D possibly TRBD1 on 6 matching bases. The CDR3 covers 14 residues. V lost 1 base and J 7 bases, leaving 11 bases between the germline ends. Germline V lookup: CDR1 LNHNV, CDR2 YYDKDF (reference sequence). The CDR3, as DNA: TGTGCCACCAGCAGAGTGGGGGGCGGCCAGCCCCAGCATTTT. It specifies CATSRVGGGQPQHF.